This TCR beta chain is drawn from a study of siplizumab effects on memory and regulatory T cells. Sequencing was performed on unstimulated naive, memory, effector memory and TEMRA subsets derived from a few donor pairs. Findings and caveats of the study: Siplizumab brought about a significant reduction in alloreactive sequences traceable to unstimulated CD4+ memory cells. Among mappable alloreactive CD4+ clones, the Treg-derived fraction averaged around 70% with siplizumab versus approximately 26% in controls. Both greater diversity than memory cells and a major contribution to the alloresponse seemed to characterize naive T cells.

Sequencing was performed with immunoSEQ multiplex PCR; in TCRdb, only in-frame clones are kept and a portion is missing. Of tens of thousands of clones in the sample, roughly 96% were seen once. To note about this clone: Its target is unknown.

Germline V gene lookup returns CDR1 SEHNR and CDR2 FQNEAQ (reference sequence). This CDR3 spans 15 amino acids. V lost 5 bases and J lost 6; bases outside the gene matches: 7. The V and J genes are TRBV7-9 and TRBJ2-7, with 13 bases aligning to TRBD2. The TCR originated in a human donor in good health. Specimen: naive CD4+ T cells sorted from blood. The CDR3 sequence: CASSPGLAGASEQYF. The DNA of the CDR3 is TGTGCCAGCAGCCCCGGACTAGCGGGGGCCTCCGAGCAGTACTTC.